This T cell receptor (beta chain) was captured by sequencing in a study of blood T cell dynamics during melanoma immunotherapy. Germline assignment: CDR1 GTSNPN and CDR2 SVGIG (reference sequence). J lost 3 bases, V lost 3 bases, and 4 bases had no gene match. This CDR3 comprises 13 residues. Study outcomes and limitations: Whether repertoire-driving clones were melanoma-specific could not be determined.

Regarding this clone: Its cognate antigen is unknown.

The assay was immunoSEQ multiplex PCR, and TCRdb's table has in-frame clones only and misses some. The repertoire holds about 6,900 clones, with around 82% as singletons. Time point given: pre-treatment baseline. One draw preceded checkpoint blockade; another followed its first cycle at week 3. Apart from a couple of fast progressors, RECIST 1.1 response was judged 12 weeks post-infusion. J is TRBJ2-7 and V is TRBV30, with TRBD1 matching 8 bases. The sequenced sample was blood, obtained from a patient treated with checkpoint blockade. The clonotype comes from a human donor with melanoma. The CDR3 coding sequence is TGTGCCTGGAGAGACAGGGGCGTCTACGAGCAGTACTTC. Translating it yields CAWRDRGVYEQYF.